One T cell receptor (beta chain) is described in this entry. The germline V gene has CDR1 SGHVS and CDR2 FNYEAQ. The V end was cut by 5 bases, the J end by 14 bases, with 18 bases between. There are 13 residues in the CDR3. This record belongs to a study of technical replicates of blood from a handful of donors. Only in-frame clones appear in the TCRdb table, and some are missing; sequencing was by immunoSEQ multiplex PCR. Among some 80,000 clones listed, nearly 98% were seen once. The rearrangement uses TRBV7-6 and TRBJ1-4; D gene unclear. The source material was T cells isolated from PBMCs. This receptor was obtained from a human donor in good health. CDR3 nucleotides: TGTGCCAGCAGCCCCGGCATGAGGGTTGATCTGTTTTTT. This sequence encodes CASSPGMRVDLFF.